This TCR beta chain stems from a study of blood T cell repertoires in COVID-19. The overall study: Acute-phase and convalescent COVID-19 samples originated in the United States, Italy and Spain. T cells, B-cell-depleted T cells, or PBMCs provided the cDNA or gDNA that served as material.

Per the authors' pipeline: Amplification of reference gene primers was used by the study to estimate nucleated cell counts. The data were produced by immunoSEQ multiplex PCR, yet TCRdb's version contains in-frame clones alone and is incomplete. Clonal size and the V and J genes are those of that table, whereas D and trimming came from the DNA. The sample shows approximately 52,000 clones, under 90% of them seen only once. The germline gives CDR1 MNHEY, CDR2 SVGAGI. The CDR3 spans 14 residues. V was shortened by 6 bases and J by 5 bases, with 16 bases between the two germline ends. The genes are TRBV6-5 and TRBJ2-5; tentatively, D is TRBD1 (7 bases). The sequenced sample was peripheral blood. The TCR comes from a man in his 70s with acute or convalescent COVID-19. The CDR3 loop reads CASRWRGQGETQYF. The CDR3 DNA reads TGTGCCAGCAGGTGGAGGGGGCAGGGCGAGACCCAGTACTTC.